This TCR beta chain was captured in a study of T cell responses to AZD1222 COVID-19 vaccine. Findings and limits, study-wide: Researchers took repertoire samples only after the peak T cell response had come.

Here immunoSEQ multiplex PCR was the method, and the copy in TCRdb shows in-frame clones only, minus some. Found here are around 150,000 clones, roughly 92% of them singletons; the top ten hold roughly 4%. Concerning this clone itself: Its antigen is currently unknown.

Trimming left V 2 bases short and J 4 bases short, with 16 bases between. The length of the CDR3 is 17 residues. Germline assignment: CDR1 SGHTS and CDR2 YDEGEE. The rearrangement joins TRBV5-8 to TRBJ1-6; no reliable D call. The source is an adult who received the AZD1222 COVID-19 vaccine. The input for sequencing was peripheral blood, taken 28 days after the second AZD1222 dose. The CDR3 region is CASSFPEGPVYNSPLHF. CDR3 sequence (DNA): TGTGCCAGCAGCTTCCCAGAGGGTCCCGTTTATAATTCACCCCTCCACTTT. Full variable domain (outside the CDR3, taken from reference TRBV5-8 and TRBJ1-6): EAGVTQSPTHLIKTRGQQATLRCSPISGHTSVYWYQQALGLGLQFLLWYDEGEERNRGNFPPRFSGRQFPNYSSELNVNALELEDSALYLCASSFPEGPVYNSPLHFGNGTRLTVT.